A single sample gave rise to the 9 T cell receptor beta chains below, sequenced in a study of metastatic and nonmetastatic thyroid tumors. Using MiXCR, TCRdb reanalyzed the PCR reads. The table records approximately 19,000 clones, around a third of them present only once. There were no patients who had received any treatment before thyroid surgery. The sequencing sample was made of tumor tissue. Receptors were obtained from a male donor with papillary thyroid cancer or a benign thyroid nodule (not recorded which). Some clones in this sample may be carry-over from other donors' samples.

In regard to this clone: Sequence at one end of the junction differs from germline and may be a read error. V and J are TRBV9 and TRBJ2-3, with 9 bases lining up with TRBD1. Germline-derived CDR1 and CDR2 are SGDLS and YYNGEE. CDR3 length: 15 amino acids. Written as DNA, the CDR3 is TGTGCCAGCAGGTCACGGGACAGGGCCACAGATACGCTGTATTTT. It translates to CASRSRDRATDTLYF.

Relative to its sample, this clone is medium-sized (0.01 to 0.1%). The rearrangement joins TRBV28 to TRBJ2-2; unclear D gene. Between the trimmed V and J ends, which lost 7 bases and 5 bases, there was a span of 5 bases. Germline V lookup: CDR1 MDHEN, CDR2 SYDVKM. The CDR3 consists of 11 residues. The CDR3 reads CASTRTGELFF. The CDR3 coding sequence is TGTGCCAGCACCAGAACCGGGGAGCTGTTTTTT.

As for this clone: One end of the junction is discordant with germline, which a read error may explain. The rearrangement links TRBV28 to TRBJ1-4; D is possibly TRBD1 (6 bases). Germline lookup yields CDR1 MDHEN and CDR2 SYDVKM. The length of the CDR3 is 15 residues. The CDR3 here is CAGSLGQGSNEKLFF. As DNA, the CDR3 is TGTGCCGGCAGTTTGGGGCAGGGGTCTAATGAAAAACTGTTTTTT.

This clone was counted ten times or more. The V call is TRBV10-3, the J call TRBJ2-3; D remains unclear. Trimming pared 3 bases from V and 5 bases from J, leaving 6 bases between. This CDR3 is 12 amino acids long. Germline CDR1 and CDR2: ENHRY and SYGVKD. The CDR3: CAISEGKDTQYF. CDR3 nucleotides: TGTGCCATCAGTGAAGGGAAAGATACGCAGTATTTT.

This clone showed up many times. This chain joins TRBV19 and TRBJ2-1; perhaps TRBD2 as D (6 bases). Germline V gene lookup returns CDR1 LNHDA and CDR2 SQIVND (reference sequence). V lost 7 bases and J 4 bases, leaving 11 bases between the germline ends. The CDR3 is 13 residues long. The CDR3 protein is CASTLSGYNEQFF. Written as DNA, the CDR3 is TGTGCCAGTACTCTTAGCGGTTACAATGAGCAGTTCTTC.

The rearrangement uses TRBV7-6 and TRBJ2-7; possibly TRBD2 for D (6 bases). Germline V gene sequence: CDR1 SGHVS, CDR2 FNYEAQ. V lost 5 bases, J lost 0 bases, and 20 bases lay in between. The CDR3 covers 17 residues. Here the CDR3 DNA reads TGTGCCAGCAGCCGACCAGCGGGCGACTTGAGCTCCTACGAGCAGTACTTC. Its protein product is CASSRPAGDLSSYEQYF.

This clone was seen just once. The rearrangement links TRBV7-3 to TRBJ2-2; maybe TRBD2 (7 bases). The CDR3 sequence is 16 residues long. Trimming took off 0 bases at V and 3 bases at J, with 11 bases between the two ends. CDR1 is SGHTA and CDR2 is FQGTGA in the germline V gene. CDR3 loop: CASSLTGGADTGELFF. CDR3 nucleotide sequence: TGTGCCAGCAGCTTAACAGGGGGGGCGGACACCGGGGAGCTGTTTTTT. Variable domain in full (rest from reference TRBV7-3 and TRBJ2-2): GAGVSQTPSNKVTEKGKYVELRCDPISGHTALYWYRQSLGQGPEFLIYFQGTGAADDSGLPNDRFFAVRPEGSVSTLKIQRTERGDSAVYLCASSLTGGADTGELFFGEGSRLTVL.

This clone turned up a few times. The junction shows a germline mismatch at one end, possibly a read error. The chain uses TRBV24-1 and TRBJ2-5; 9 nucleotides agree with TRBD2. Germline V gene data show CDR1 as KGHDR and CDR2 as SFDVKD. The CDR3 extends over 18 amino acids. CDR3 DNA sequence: TGTTCCACCAGTGACCGTCAAGGGCTAGCGGGGTTCCAAGAGACCCAGTACTTC. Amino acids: CSTSDRQGLAGFQETQYF.

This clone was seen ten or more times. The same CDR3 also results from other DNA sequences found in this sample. The CDR3 DNA sequence: TGTGCCAGCAGTTCCGGGAGGGGGGTCCCAGAGACCCAGTACTTC. This sequence encodes CASSSGRGVPETQYF. This chain joins TRBV5-8 and TRBJ2-5, with 8 bases lining up with TRBD2. The CDR3 covers 15 residues. The V gene's germline CDR1 is SGHTS and CDR2 YDEGEE. The trim removed 5 bases at V and 4 bases at J, leaving 10 bases unmatched.